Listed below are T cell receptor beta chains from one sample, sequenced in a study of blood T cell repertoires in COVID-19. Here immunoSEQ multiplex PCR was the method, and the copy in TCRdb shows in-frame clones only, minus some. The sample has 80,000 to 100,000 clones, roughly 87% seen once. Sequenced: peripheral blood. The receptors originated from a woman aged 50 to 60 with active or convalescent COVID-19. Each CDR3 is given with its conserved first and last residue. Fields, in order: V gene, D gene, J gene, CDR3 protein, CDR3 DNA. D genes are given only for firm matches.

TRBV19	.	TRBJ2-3	CASSIERLYTQYF	TGTGCCAGTAGTATCGAGCGACTATATACGCAGTATTTT
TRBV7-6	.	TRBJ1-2	CASSLSGSPAENYGYTF	TGTGCCAGCAGCTTAAGCGGGTCCCCTGCGGAGAACTATGGCTACACCTTC
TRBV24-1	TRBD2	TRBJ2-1	CATSDSGGGRNEQFF	TGTGCCACCAGTGATTCCGGGGGGGGAAGGAATGAGCAGTTCTTC
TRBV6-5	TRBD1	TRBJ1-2	CASSPGTDGYTF	TGTGCCAGCAGCCCCGGGACAGATGGCTACACCTTC
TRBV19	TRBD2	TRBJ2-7	CASSTGGIEQYF	TGTGCCAGTAGTACGGGGGGGATCGAGCAGTACTTC
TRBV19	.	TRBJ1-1	CASTPGGNTEAFF	TGTGCCAGTACCCCCGGGGGTAACACTGAAGCTTTCTTT
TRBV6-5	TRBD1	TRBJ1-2	CASRITGQGIGGYTF	TGTGCCAGCAGGATTACCGGACAGGGGATCGGCGGCTACACCTTC
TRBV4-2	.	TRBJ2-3	CASSQDWRGGSTDTQYF	TGTGCCAGCAGCCAAGATTGGAGGGGCGGGAGCACAGATACGCAGTATTTT
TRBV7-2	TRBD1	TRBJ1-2	CASTPKGQGLYGYTF	TGTGCCAGCACCCCCAAGGGACAGGGCCTCTATGGCTACACCTTC
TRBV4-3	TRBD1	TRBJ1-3	CASSQDSNRGQGNTIYF	TGCGCCAGCAGCCAAGATAGTAACAGGGGGCAAGGAAACACCATATATTTT